Following are 6 T cell receptor beta chains from one sample sequenced in a study of blood T cell repertoires in COVID-19. Only in-frame clones appear in the TCRdb table, and some are missing; sequencing was by immunoSEQ multiplex PCR. The table shows some 170,000 clones, with roughly 82% occurring only once. The specimen sequenced was PBMCs or T cells enriched from blood (not recorded which). The origin of the receptors is a man aged 45-60 years who had recovered from COVID-19.

This clone showed up just once. The chain links TRBV28 to TRBJ1-5, with 7 bases aligning to TRBD1. Germline-derived CDR1 and CDR2 are MDHEN and SYDVKM. Trimming at V came to 7 bases and at J to 0 bases, leaving 6 bases not matched to a gene. The CDR3 spans 15 residues. The CDR3 DNA is TGTGCCAGCATTGGGACAGCATATAGCAATCAGCCCCAGCATTTT. Amino acids: CASIGTAYSNQPQHF. Full variable domain (rest looked up from reference TRBV28 and TRBJ1-5): DVKVTQSSRYLVKRTGEKVFLECVQDMDHENMFWYRQDPGLGLRLIYFSYDVKMKEKGDIPEGYSVSREKKERFSLILESASTNQTSMYLCASIGTAYSNQPQHFGDGTRLSIL.

This chain joins TRBV5-1 and TRBJ1-4, with D perhaps matching TRBD1 (6 bases). V was clipped by 3 bases and J by 8 bases, with 17 bases between them. The CDR3 consists of 15 residues. Germline CDR1 is SGHRS and CDR2 is YFSETQ. The CDR3, as DNA: TGCGCCAGCAGCTCCGGGTCCCAAGACAGGGAAAAACTGTTTTTT. Protein: CASSSGSQDREKLFF. Variable domain in full (rest from reference TRBV5-1 and TRBJ1-4): KAGVTQTPRYLIKTRGQQVTLSCSPISGHRSVSWYQQTPGQGLQFLFEYFSETQRNKGNFPGRFSGRQFSNSRSEMNVSTLELGDSALYLCASSSGSQDREKLFFGSGTQLSVL.

V usage is TRBV6-2 or TRBV6-3 and J usage is TRBJ1-6; possible D gene TRBD1, 6 bases. Germline loops: CDR1 MNHEY, CDR2 SVGEGT. The V gene lost 2 bases and the J gene lost 2 bases, with 13 bases spanning the gap. The CDR3 consists of 17 residues. As DNA, the CDR3 is TGTGCCAGCAGTTACCCCGGGACAAACACCTATAATTCACCCCTCCACTTT. Its translation: CASSYPGTNTYNSPLHF.

V is TRBV30 and J is TRBJ2-5; D might be TRBD1 (5 bases). The V gene's germline CDR1 is GTSNPN and CDR2 SVGIG (reference sequence). The CDR3 is 14 amino acids. Trimming took off 1 base at V and 2 bases at J, with 11 bases between the two ends. CDR3 coding DNA: TGTGCCTGGAGTGCCGCAGGGCGTCAAGAGACCCAGTACTTC. Translating it yields CAWSAAGRQETQYF. Full variable domain (rest looked up from reference TRBV30 and TRBJ2-5): SQTIHQWPATLVQPVGSPLSLECTVEGTSNPNLYWYRQAAGRGLQLLFYSVGIGQISSEVPQNLSASRPQDRQFILSSKKLLLSDSGFYLCAWSAAGRQETQYFGPGTRLLVL.

On this clone: Different DNA sequences within this sample yield the same CDR3. V gene TRBV6-5 combines with J gene TRBJ1-2, with D maybe TRBD1 (6 bases). This CDR3 is 14 amino acids long. Trimming pared 7 bases from V and 2 bases from J, leaving 14 bases between. From germline, CDR1 is MNHEY and CDR2 SVGAGI. This chain's CDR3 is CASIPTGSNYGYTF. The CDR3 DNA follows: TGTGCCAGCATCCCCACAGGGTCAAACTATGGCTACACCTTC.

The chain links TRBV11-2 to TRBJ2-1; 8 nucleotides line up with TRBD2. The CDR3 is made up of 15 amino acids. The junction had 19 bases not matched to a gene; V was cut back by 5 bases and J by 16 bases. Germline V CDR1 and CDR2: SGHAT, FQNNGV. Here the CDR3 reads CASSPREAASGSHFF. CDR3 in DNA: TGTGCCAGCAGCCCCCGGGAGGCGGCTAGCGGGTCCCATTTCTTC. The complete variable domain, with remaining parts taken from reference TRBV11-2 and TRBJ2-1, reads EAGVAQSPRYKIIEKRQSVAFWCNPISGHATLYWYQQILGQGPKLLIQFQNNGVVDDSQLPKDRFSAERLKGVDSTLKIQPAKLEDSAVYLCASSPREAASGSHFFGPGTRLTVL.